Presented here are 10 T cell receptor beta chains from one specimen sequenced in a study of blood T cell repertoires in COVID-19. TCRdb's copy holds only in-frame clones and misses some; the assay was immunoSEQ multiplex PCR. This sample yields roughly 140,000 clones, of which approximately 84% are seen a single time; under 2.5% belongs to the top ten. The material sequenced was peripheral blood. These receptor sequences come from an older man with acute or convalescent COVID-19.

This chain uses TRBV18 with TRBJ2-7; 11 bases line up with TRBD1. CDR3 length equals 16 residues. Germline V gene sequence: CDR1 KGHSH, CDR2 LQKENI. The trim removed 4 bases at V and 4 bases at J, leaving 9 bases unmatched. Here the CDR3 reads CASSRNRGQGGYEQYF. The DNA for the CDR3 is TGTGCCAGCTCACGCAATCGGGGACAGGGGGGATACGAGCAGTACTTC. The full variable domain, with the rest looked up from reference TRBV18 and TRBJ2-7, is NAGVMQNPRHLVRRRGQEARLRCSPMKGHSHVYWYRQLPEEGLKFMVYLQKENIIDESGMPKERFSAEFPKEGPSILRIQQVVRGDSAAYFCASSRNRGQGGYEQYFGPGTRLTVT.

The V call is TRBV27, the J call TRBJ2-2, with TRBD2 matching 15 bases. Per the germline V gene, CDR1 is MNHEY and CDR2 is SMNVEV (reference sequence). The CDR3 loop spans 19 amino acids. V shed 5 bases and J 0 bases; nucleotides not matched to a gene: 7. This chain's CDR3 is CASSTLGLAGGPNTGELFF. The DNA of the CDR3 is TGTGCCAGCAGTACGTTGGGACTAGCGGGGGGCCCGAACACCGGGGAGCTGTTTTTT.

CDR3 bases: TGTGCCAGCAGTGAATCAGGGGGGGCTTTCTTT. It codes for CASSESGGAFF. The chain recombines TRBV2 with TRBJ1-1; 7 bases are shared with TRBD1. The CDR3 extends over 11 amino acids. Germline values: CDR1 SNHLY, CDR2 FYNNEI. J was trimmed by 11 bases and V by 2 bases; bases with no gene match: 2.

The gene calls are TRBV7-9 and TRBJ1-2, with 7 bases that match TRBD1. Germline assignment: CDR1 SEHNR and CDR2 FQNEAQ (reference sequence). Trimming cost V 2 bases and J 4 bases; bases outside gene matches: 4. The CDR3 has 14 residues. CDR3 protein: CASSLLTGSYGYTF. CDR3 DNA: TGTGCCAGCAGCTTATTGACAGGGAGCTATGGCTACACCTTC. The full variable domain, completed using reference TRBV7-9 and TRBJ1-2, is DTGVSQNPRHKITKRGQNVTFRCDPISEHNRLYWYRQTLGQGPEFLTYFQNEAQLEKSRLLSDRFSAERPKGSFSTLEIQRTEQGDSAMYLCASSLLTGSYGYTFGSGTRLTVV.

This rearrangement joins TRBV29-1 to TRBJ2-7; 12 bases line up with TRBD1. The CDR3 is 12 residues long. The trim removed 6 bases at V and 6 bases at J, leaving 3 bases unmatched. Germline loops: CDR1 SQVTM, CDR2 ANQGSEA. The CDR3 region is CSVRDRGREQYF. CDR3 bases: TGCAGCGTGAGGGACAGGGGGCGCGAGCAGTACTTC.

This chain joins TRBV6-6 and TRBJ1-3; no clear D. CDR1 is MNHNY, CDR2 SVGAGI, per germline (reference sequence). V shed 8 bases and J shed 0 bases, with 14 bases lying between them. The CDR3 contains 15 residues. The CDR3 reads CASGTEPSSGNTIYF. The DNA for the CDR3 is TGTGCCAGCGGAACGGAACCTAGCTCTGGAAACACCATATATTTT.

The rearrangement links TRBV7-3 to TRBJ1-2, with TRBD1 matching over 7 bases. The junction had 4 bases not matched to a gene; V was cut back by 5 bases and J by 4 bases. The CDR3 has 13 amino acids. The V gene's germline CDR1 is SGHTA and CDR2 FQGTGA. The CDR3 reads CASSRPGGYGYTF. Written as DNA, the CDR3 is TGTGCCAGCAGCCGTCCAGGGGGCTATGGCTACACCTTC.

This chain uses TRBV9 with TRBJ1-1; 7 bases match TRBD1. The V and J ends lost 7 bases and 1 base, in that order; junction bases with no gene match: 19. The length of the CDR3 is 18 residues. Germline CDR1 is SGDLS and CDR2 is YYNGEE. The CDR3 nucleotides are TGTGCCAGCTCGCGCGCCGATTCCTCAACAGGGGCGAACACTGAAGCTTTCTTT. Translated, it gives CASSRADSSTGANTEAFF.

CDR3 bases: TGTGCCAGCAGCACTTCGACAGGGGAAAGCGAGCAGTACTTC. It is translated as CASSTSTGESEQYF. The chain links TRBV5-4 to TRBJ2-7, with 8 bases that match TRBD1. With V trimmed by 4 bases and J by 6 bases, 9 bases remained unmatched. The CDR3 runs to 14 residues. Germline CDR1 is SGHNT and CDR2 is YYREEE (reference sequence).

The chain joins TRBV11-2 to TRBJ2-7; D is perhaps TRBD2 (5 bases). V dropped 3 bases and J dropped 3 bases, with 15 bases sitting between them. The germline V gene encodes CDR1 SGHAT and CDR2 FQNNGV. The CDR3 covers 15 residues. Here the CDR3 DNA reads TGTGCCAGCAGCTTCCTTAGCGAGGCCCACTACGAGCAGTACTTC. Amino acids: CASSFLSEAHYEQYF.